This entry lists 25 T cell receptor beta chains sequenced from one sample in a study of T cell therapy after organ transplantation. Method: immunoSEQ multiplex PCR; TCRdb's copy keeps in-frame clones and lacks some. The table has 850 to 1,300 clones, 66% seen once. These receptors lack a known antigen. The sequences come from CD8+ T cells from blood, collected before autologous CMV-specific T cell therapy. The source is a human patient who had received a solid organ transplant and had CMV disease.

The chain joins TRBV6-5 to TRBJ2-2, with D perhaps matching TRBD2 (5 bases). Germline V gene data show CDR1 as MNHEY and CDR2 as SVGAGI. The CDR3 covers 15 residues. V gave up 0 bases and J gave up 7 bases, with 12 bases separating them. The CDR3 nucleotides read TGTGCCAGCAGTTACTCTGTGCTAGCTCTCGGGGAGCTGTTTTTT. Protein: CASSYSVLALGELFF.

Only a few counts were recorded for this clone. The J gene is TRBJ1-5, the V gene TRBV7-9; 8 bases match TRBD1. CDR3 length: 15 amino acids. From germline, CDR1 is SEHNR and CDR2 FQNEAQ (reference sequence). Unmatched junction bases numbered 8, after V lost 5 bases and J lost 5 bases. This CDR3 reads CASSPPDREDQPQHF. CDR3 sequence (DNA): TGTGCCAGCAGCCCGCCGGACAGGGAGGATCAGCCCCAGCATTTT. Using reference TRBV7-9 and TRBJ1-5 for the parts outside the CDR3, the full variable domain is DTGVSQNPRHKITKRGQNVTFRCDPISEHNRLYWYRQTLGQGPEFLTYFQNEAQLEKSRLLSDRFSAERPKGSFSTLEIQRTEQGDSAMYLCASSPPDREDQPQHFGDGTRLSIL.

Concerning this clone itself: A far larger clone lies a single base away; this is likely a read error. The chain employs TRBV27 and TRBJ1-3, with D uncertain. Germline lookup yields CDR1 MNHEY and CDR2 SMNVEV (reference sequence). The CDR3 loop spans 13 amino acids. The CDR3 is CASSLRSGNAIYF. The DNA of the CDR3 is TGTGCCAGCAGTTTGCGCAGTGGAAACGCCATATATTTT.

V gene TRBV5-4 combines with J gene TRBJ1-1, with a possible D match to TRBD1 (6 bases). Germline V gene sequence: CDR1 SGHNT, CDR2 YYREEE (reference sequence). This CDR3 has 11 residues. V dropped 4 bases and J dropped 8 bases, with 9 bases sitting between them. CDR3 region: CASSQQGEAFF. DNA of the CDR3: TGTGCCAGCAGCCAGCAGGGGGAAGCTTTCTTT.

J is TRBJ2-1 and V is TRBV7-3; the D is unclear. Germline CDR1 SGHTA, CDR2 FQGTGA. V was shortened by 0 bases and J by 6 bases, with 6 bases between the two germline ends. The CDR3 length is 13 residues. The CDR3, as DNA: TGTGCCAGCAGCTTAACCCAGTTCAATGAGCAGTTCTTC. Protein product: CASSLTQFNEQFF.

The chain employs TRBV28 and TRBJ1-4; tentative D call: TRBD1 (5 bases). Germline CDR1 and CDR2: MDHEN and SYDVKM. The CDR3 is 17 amino acids. The V gene lost 5 bases and the J gene lost 4 bases, with 20 bases spanning the gap. The CDR3 protein is CASSLPTSPRDNEKLFF. Here the CDR3 DNA reads TGTGCCAGCAGTCTTCCCACCTCCCCCAGGGATAATGAAAAACTGTTTTTT.

The chain recombines TRBV5-6 with TRBJ2-1, with unresolved D. Trimming removed 3 bases from V and 3 bases from J, with 19 bases in between. The germline CDR1 and CDR2 sequences are SGHDT and YYEEEE. This CDR3 spans 17 amino acids. The CDR3 loop is CASSWAPALPNYNEQFF. In DNA, the CDR3 is TGTGCCAGCAGCTGGGCCCCAGCGTTACCCAACTACAATGAGCAGTTCTTC.

Turning to this clone: A single base is all that separates this from a far larger clone, so a read error is likely. This rearrangement joins TRBV4-3 to TRBJ1-4; no clear D gene. The CDR3 has 17 amino acids. Germline CDR1 and CDR2: LGHNA and YSLEER. V lost 0 bases, J lost 8 bases, and 19 bases lay in between. CDR3 sequence: CASSQDGRVGYGEKLFF. Here the CDR3 DNA reads TGCGCCAGCAGCCAAGATGGGCGGGTGGGGTACGGGGAAAAACTGTTTTTT.

This chain connects TRBV28 to TRBJ2-2; D may match TRBD1 or TRBD2 (5 bases each). This CDR3 spans 15 amino acids. Trimming took off 5 bases at V and 6 bases at J, with 16 bases between the two ends. CDR1 is MDHEN and CDR2 is SYDVKM in the germline V gene. The CDR3 region is CASSPGREDSGELFF. CDR3 DNA sequence: TGTGCCAGCAGTCCGGGACGAGAGGATTCCGGGGAGCTGTTTTTT.

The chain couples TRBV6-5 to TRBJ2-2; D call uncertain. The CDR3 runs to 12 residues. V shed 4 bases and J shed 6 bases, with 6 bases lying between them. CDR1 is MNHEY and CDR2 is SVGAGI in the germline V gene. The CDR3 loop is CASSSTAGELFF. CDR3 bases: TGTGCCAGCAGTTCTACCGCCGGGGAGCTGTTTTTT.

The gene calls are TRBV7-9 and TRBJ2-1; possibly TRBD1 or TRBD2 for D (5 bases each). Between the trimmed V and J ends, which lost 3 bases and 2 bases, there was a span of 8 bases. This CDR3 comprises 14 residues. Per germline, CDR1 SEHNR and CDR2 FQNEAQ (reference sequence). CDR3 DNA sequence: TGTGCCAGCAGCTTCGGGGACCCCTACAATGAGCAGTTCTTC. Translating gives CASSFGDPYNEQFF.

A single count supports this clone. A junction end diverges from the germline sequence, so it may reflect a read error. Here the CDR3 reads CASGGQGTTGLNF. CDR3 DNA sequence: TGTGCCAGTGGAGGACAGGGAACGACGGGGTTGAACTTC. The rearrangement joins TRBV27 to TRBJ2-7; 8 nucleotides line up with TRBD1. This CDR3 is built from 13 residues. Germline values: CDR1 MNHEY, CDR2 SMNVEV (reference sequence).

This clone was observed a handful of times. This chain connects TRBV28 to TRBJ1-2; 9 bases agree with TRBD1. CDR3 size: 15 residues. V lost 5 bases, J lost 2 bases, and 6 bases stayed unmatched. The germline CDR1 and CDR2 sequences are MDHEN and SYDVKM. The CDR3 reads CASSTYTGGNYGYTF. CDR3 DNA sequence: TGTGCCAGCAGTACCTATACAGGGGGCAACTATGGCTACACCTTC.

The sample holds a few counts of this clone. This chain links TRBV7-9 with TRBJ1-2; a weak D match, TRBD1 (6 bases). Looked up from germline, CDR1 is SEHNR and CDR2 is FQNEAQ (reference sequence). The CDR3 is made up of 13 amino acids. V was clipped by 8 bases and J by 4 bases, with 14 bases between them. The CDR3 DNA is TGTGCCAGCCGGGGGGGCGGTAGCTATGGCTACACCTTC. As protein: CASRGGGSYGYTF.

This chain uses TRBV7-2 with TRBJ2-7; D perhaps matches TRBD2 (6 bases). Germline V gene lookup returns CDR1 SGHTA and CDR2 FQGNSA. CDR3 size: 13 residues. V lost 4 bases and J lost 3, with 10 bases in between. The CDR3 DNA reads as TGTGCCAGCAGCTCGGGACTTATCTACGAGCAGTACTTC. Translation: CASSSGLIYEQYF.

This clone was picked up one time. The rearrangement joins TRBV27 to TRBJ2-7, with 8 bases matching TRBD2. CDR3 size: 15 residues. Germline CDR1 is MNHEY and CDR2 is SMNVEV (reference sequence). Trimming cost V 1 base and J 3 bases; bases outside gene matches: 5. The CDR3 is CASSLFAGGSYEQYF. The CDR3 nucleotides are TGTGCCAGCAGTTTATTCGCGGGGGGAAGCTACGAGCAGTACTTC.

Concerning this clone itself: The sample holds other DNA sequences that translate to the same CDR3. The chain is built from TRBV28 and TRBJ1-2; 7 bases agree with TRBD1. Germline V lookup: CDR1 MDHEN, CDR2 SYDVKM. CDR3 length: 13 amino acids. With 3 bases clipped from V and 3 bases from J, the junction kept 1 base outside the gene matches. The CDR3 nucleotides read TGTGCCAGCAGTTTCGGGACAGACTATGGCTACACCTTC. Its translation is CASSFGTDYGYTF.

The chain joins TRBV19 to TRBJ1-4; 7 positions match TRBD1. There are 14 residues in the CDR3. V lost 7 bases and J lost 8; bases outside the gene matches: 10. Germline CDR1 and CDR2: LNHDA and SQIVND (reference sequence). The CDR3 spells CASTAGGEGEKLFF. The CDR3 nucleotides are TGTGCCAGTACCGCAGGGGGTGAGGGGGAAAAACTGTTTTTT.

V and J are TRBV6-1 and TRBJ2-7; D might be TRBD2 (6 bases). The V end was cut by 1 base, the J end by 3 bases, with 7 bases between. The CDR3 has 13 amino acids. Germline-derived CDR1 and CDR2 are MNHNS and SASEGT. This CDR3 is CASSEGRDYEQYF. CDR3 sequence (DNA): TGTGCCAGCAGTGAAGGGAGGGACTACGAGCAGTACTTC.

The chain has TRBV28 and TRBJ2-3; 7 bases match TRBD2. CDR1 and CDR2 from the germline V gene are MDHEN and SYDVKM. The CDR3 has 16 amino acids. Trimming took 4 bases from V and 1 from J; bases not matched to a gene: 8. This CDR3 reads CASSYPFLAGTDTQYF. Written as DNA, the CDR3 is TGTGCCAGCAGTTATCCCTTCCTAGCGGGCACAGATACGCAGTATTTT.

The gene calls are TRBV7-9 and TRBJ2-1; D uncertain. The ends were cut back, 6 bases at V and 10 bases at J, with 19 bases in the middle. CDR1 is SEHNR and CDR2 is FQNEAQ in the germline V gene (reference sequence). CDR3 size: 14 residues. The CDR3, as DNA: TGTGCCAGCAGTATTTTTACCCCCGGTATAGAGCAGTTCTTC. Amino acid sequence: CASSIFTPGIEQFF.

The genes are TRBV4-1 and TRBJ2-1; 12 bases match TRBD2. V shed 4 bases, J shed 5 bases, and the junction held 6 bases outside the gene matches. The germline CDR1 and CDR2 sequences are MGHRA and YSYEKL. The CDR3 consists of 16 residues. The CDR3 DNA is TGCGCCAGCAGCCTACGACTAGCGGGAGTGGACAATGAGCAGTTCTTC. This codes for CASSLRLAGVDNEQFF.

In this sample, this clone turned up once. The rearrangement links TRBV7-9 to TRBJ2-2; TRBD1 matches at 8 bases. Germline assignment: CDR1 SEHNR and CDR2 FQNEAQ (reference sequence). Unmatched junction bases numbered 5, after V lost 5 bases and J lost 6 bases. This CDR3 has 14 amino acids. CDR3 sequence reads: CASSPRGQAGELFF. As DNA, the CDR3 is TGTGCCAGCAGCCCCCGGGGACAGGCCGGGGAGCTGTTTTTT.

The chain joins TRBV28 to TRBJ1-2, with 10 positions matching TRBD1. After removal of 5 bases from V and 1 base from J, the junction contained 10 bases not matched to a gene. This CDR3 comprises 17 residues. Germline CDR1 is MDHEN and CDR2 is SYDVKM. The CDR3 reads CASSPLGQGEFNYGYTF. DNA for the CDR3: TGTGCCAGCAGTCCCCTCGGACAGGGGGAATTTAACTATGGCTACACCTTC.

The rearrangement uses TRBV27 and TRBJ2-3; TRBD2 matches at 12 bases. Germline lookup yields CDR1 MNHEY and CDR2 SMNVEV (reference sequence). The CDR3 totals 16 residues. The V gene end was trimmed by 6 bases and the J gene end by 3 bases; junction bases not matched to a gene: 7. The CDR3 loop is CASSRRTSGITDTQYF. DNA of the CDR3: TGTGCCAGCAGCCGCCGGACTAGCGGGATAACAGATACGCAGTATTTT.